These 27 T cell receptor beta chains share one sample of origin, sequenced in a study of T cell responses to AZD1222 COVID-19 vaccine. Clones were sequenced by immunoSEQ multiplex PCR, and TCRdb holds only the in-frame ones, with some missing. The sample holds 150,000 or so clones; roughly nine tenths are singletons and the top ten take about 5%. Sequenced material: peripheral blood, taken on day 0 of MenACWY control vaccination. All receptors derive from an adult in good health.

This rearrangement joins TRBV30 to TRBJ1-4; a possible D gene is TRBD1 (6 bases). There are 15 residues in the CDR3. Per the germline V gene, CDR1 is GTSNPN and CDR2 is SVGIG (reference sequence). Trimming pared 4 bases from V and 3 bases from J, leaving 15 bases between. CDR3 sequence (DNA): TGTGCCTGGACCCCACGGGGGGCGTCTAATGAAAAACTGTTTTTT. This encodes CAWTPRGASNEKLFF.

The chain has TRBV4-2 and TRBJ2-7; 7 positions match TRBD1. Looked up from germline, CDR1 is LGHNA and CDR2 is YNFKEQ. The CDR3 sequence is 16 residues long. Germline trimming cut 1 base from V and 2 bases from J; bases unmatched to any gene: 8. CDR3 DNA sequence: TGTGCCAGCAGCCAAGGGACCGGGACAGAGGCCTACGAGCAGTACTTC. Translating gives CASSQGTGTEAYEQYF.

The rearrangement joins TRBV19 to TRBJ1-5; 9 bases are shared with TRBD1. The CDR3 covers 16 residues. V was pared by 7 bases and J by 0 bases, with 7 bases of the junction left unmatched. Germline V gives CDR1 LNHDA, CDR2 SQIVND (reference sequence). The CDR3 here is CASTTGTGISNQPQHF. The DNA of the CDR3 is TGTGCCAGTACAACCGGGACAGGGATTAGCAATCAGCCCCAGCATTTT.

The V call is TRBV4-3, the J call TRBJ1-2, with 8 nucleotides matching TRBD1. This CDR3 contains 13 residues. The germline V gene has CDR1 LGHNA and CDR2 YSLEER. The V gene end was trimmed by 1 base and the J gene end by 13 bases; junction bases not matched to a gene: 8. Written as DNA, the CDR3 is TGCGCCAGCAGCCAAGTCCAGGGGGCCTCTAGCACCTTC. Its protein is CASSQVQGASSTF.

The genes are TRBV6-5 and TRBJ1-5; perhaps TRBD1 as D (5 bases). The CDR3 covers 13 residues. Germline V gene data show CDR1 as MNHEY and CDR2 as SVGAGI. Trimming removed 5 bases at V and 3 bases at J, with 8 bases between. In nucleotides, the CDR3 is TGTGCCAGCAGTAGGGGAAACAATCAGCCCCAGCATTTT. It is translated as CASSRGNNQPQHF.

The chain employs TRBV5-8 and TRBJ1-5, with 7 bases identical to TRBD1. The V gene's germline CDR1 is SGHTS and CDR2 YDEGEE. This CDR3 is built from 17 residues. V lost 4 bases, J lost 3 bases, and 13 bases stayed unmatched. The DNA of the CDR3 is TGTGCCAGCAGCCTGGGGGACGTCAGGGGGTCCAATCAGCCCCAGCATTTT. The encoded protein is CASSLGDVRGSNQPQHF. Combining the CDR3 with reference TRBV5-8 and TRBJ1-5 gives the whole variable domain EAGVTQSPTHLIKTRGQQATLRCSPISGHTSVYWYQQALGLGLQFLLWYDEGEERNRGNFPPRFSGRQFPNYSSELNVNALELEDSALYLCASSLGDVRGSNQPQHFGDGTRLSIL.

The chain is built from TRBV23-1 and TRBJ2-2; 7 positions agree with TRBD1. TRBV23-1 falls under the ORF class, with uncertain function. The length of the CDR3 is 15 residues. The ends lost 3 bases at V and 4 bases at J; junction bases unmatched: 5. CDR3 loop: CASSHPTGRTGELFF. As DNA, the CDR3 is TGCGCCAGCAGTCACCCGACAGGGCGCACCGGGGAGCTGTTTTTT.

This chain joins TRBV7-9 and TRBJ2-1; the match to TRBD1 covers 8 bases. The trim removed 5 bases at V and 4 bases at J, leaving 4 bases unmatched. The germline CDR1 and CDR2 sequences are SEHNR and FQNEAQ (reference sequence). CDR3 length: 14 amino acids. The CDR3 nucleotides read TGTGCCAGCAGCACATACAGGGGGTACAATGAGCAGTTCTTC. It translates to CASSTYRGYNEQFF.

V and J are TRBV27 and TRBJ1-1; a weak D match, TRBD1 (5 bases). Between the trimmed V and J ends, which lost 2 bases and 4 bases, there was a span of 8 bases. Germline CDR1 reads MNHEY; CDR2 reads SMNVEV (reference sequence). This CDR3 contains 13 residues. CDR3: CASSLRQGTEAFF. As DNA, the CDR3 is TGTGCCAGCAGTTTACGGCAGGGCACTGAAGCTTTCTTT.

The V call is TRBV9, the J call TRBJ1-1, with 7 nucleotides matching TRBD1. The CDR3 is made up of 17 amino acids. Trimming at V came to 0 bases and at J to 0 bases, leaving 8 bases not matched to a gene. CDR1 SGDLS and CDR2 YYNGEE come from the germline V gene. The CDR3 nucleotides read TGTGCCAGCAGCGTAGAGGGGGCGTCGGCCATGAACACTGAAGCTTTCTTT. Encoded protein: CASSVEGASAMNTEAFF.

This clone showed up just once. V is TRBV10-3 and J is TRBJ2-1, with TRBD2 matching over 13 bases. V lost 6 bases to trimming and J lost 4 bases; unmatched junction nucleotides: 9. CDR3 length: 17 residues. Germline V lookup: CDR1 ENHRY, CDR2 SYGVKD. The CDR3: CAIRQGLAGRPYNEQFF. The CDR3, as DNA: TGTGCCATCAGGCAGGGACTAGCGGGGAGACCATACAATGAGCAGTTCTTC.

The V and J genes are TRBV11-2 and TRBJ1-2, with D possibly being TRBD1 (6 bases). The CDR3 is 15 amino acids. V was pared by 3 bases and J by 4 bases, with 15 bases between. The germline V gene has CDR1 SGHAT and CDR2 FQNNGV. The DNA of the CDR3 is TGTGCCAGCAGCTTCCGACAGGACGGGAGCTATGGCTACACCTTC. As protein: CASSFRQDGSYGYTF.

The V and J genes are TRBV5-6 and TRBJ1-1, with D tentatively TRBD1 (5 bases). V lost 1 base and J lost 4, with 14 bases in between. The CDR3 extends over 15 amino acids. The germline CDR1 and CDR2 sequences are SGHDT and YYEEEE. The CDR3 DNA sequence: TGTGCCAGCAGCTTGCGCGGGCCCGGGGGCACTGAAGCTTTCTTT. Translated, it gives CASSLRGPGGTEAFF.

This clone occurred a few times. The rearrangement links TRBV28 to TRBJ1-1, with D unresolved. The V end lost 4 bases, the J end lost 2 bases, and 11 bases lay between the germline ends. The CDR3 contains 14 residues. Per germline, CDR1 MDHEN and CDR2 SYDVKM. The CDR3 DNA is TGTGCCAGCAGTTATTGGGTGTTAAACACTGAAGCTTTCTTT. Residues: CASSYWVLNTEAFF. Together with reference TRBV28 and TRBJ1-1, the CDR3 gives the full variable domain: DVKVTQSSRYLVKRTGEKVFLECVQDMDHENMFWYRQDPGLGLRLIYFSYDVKMKEKGDIPEGYSVSREKKERFSLILESASTNQTSMYLCASSYWVLNTEAFFGQGTRLTVV.

The V and J genes are TRBV7-8 and TRBJ1-5; D is undetermined. V was shortened by 3 bases and J by 2 bases, with 11 bases between the two germline ends. This CDR3 has 15 amino acids. Germline CDR1 and CDR2: SGHVS and FQNEAQ. CDR3 region: CASSLARVGNQPQHF. The CDR3 DNA reads as TGTGCCAGCAGCTTGGCTCGGGTTGGCAATCAGCCCCAGCATTTT.

V and J are TRBV6-5 and TRBJ1-6; D gene uncertain. This CDR3 has 16 amino acids. Deletions cut 4 bases from V and 0 bases from J, with 10 bases between. The germline V gene encodes CDR1 MNHEY and CDR2 SVGAGI. The CDR3 bases are TGTGCCAGCAGTTTCGACCGGAGCTCCTATAATTCACCCCTCCACTTT. Protein: CASSFDRSSYNSPLHF.

There are a few counts of this clone. The chain employs TRBV7-9 and TRBJ1-2; maybe TRBD1 (6 bases). The germline CDR1 and CDR2 sequences are SEHNR and FQNEAQ (reference sequence). V gave up 1 base and J gave up 4 bases, with 13 bases separating them. The CDR3 contains 15 residues. CDR3 sequence: CASSLEPGAVYGYTF. The CDR3 coding sequence is TGTGCCAGCAGCTTAGAACCGGGGGCGGTCTATGGCTACACCTTC. Based on the CDR3 plus reference TRBV7-9 and TRBJ1-2, the full variable domain is DTGVSQNPRHKITKRGQNVTFRCDPISEHNRLYWYRQTLGQGPEFLTYFQNEAQLEKSRLLSDRFSAERPKGSFSTLEIQRTEQGDSAMYLCASSLEPGAVYGYTFGSGTRLTVV.

The rearrangement links TRBV9 to TRBJ2-3; TRBD1 aligns across 10 bases. This CDR3 comprises 17 residues. CDR1 and CDR2 (germline): SGDLS, YYNGEE. V was clipped by 2 bases and J by 2 bases; unmatched bases: 8. The CDR3 coding sequence is TGTGCCAGCAGCGTCAGAGTGGGGACAGGGGCCACAGATACGCAGTATTTT. Amino acids: CASSVRVGTGATDTQYF.

This clone was detected a few times. The rearrangement joins TRBV7-2 to TRBJ1-5, with TRBD1 matching over 7 bases. J was trimmed by 5 bases and V by 3 bases; bases with no gene match: 4. The germline gives CDR1 SGHTA, CDR2 FQGNSA. The CDR3 loop spans 14 amino acids. In DNA, the CDR3 is TGTGCCAGCAGCTTCAGACAGGGCCATCAGCCCCAGCATTTT. It is translated as CASSFRQGHQPQHF.

The V and J genes are TRBV5-1 and TRBJ2-2, with a possible D match to TRBD1 (5 bases). The V gene's germline CDR1 is SGHRS and CDR2 YFSETQ. V lost 4 bases and J 3 bases, leaving 7 bases between the germline ends. This CDR3 region has 13 residues. CDR3 nucleotides: TGCGCCAGCAGCAAGACAGACACCGGGGAGCTGTTTTTT. It encodes CASSKTDTGELFF.

In nucleotides, the CDR3 is TGTGCCAGTAGTCCAGGACAGAACACTGAAGCTTTCTTT. Translating it yields CASSPGQNTEAFF. J is TRBJ1-1 and V is TRBV19, with a weak D call TRBD1 (5 bases). Trimming left V 5 bases short and J 1 base short, with 8 bases between. CDR1 is LNHDA and CDR2 is SQIVND in the germline V gene (reference sequence). There are 13 residues in the CDR3. Full variable domain (rest looked up from reference TRBV19 and TRBJ1-1): DGGITQSPKYLFRKEGQNVTLSCEQNLNHDAMYWYRQDPGQGLRLIYYSQIVNDFQKGDIAEGYSVSREKKESFPLTVTSAQKNPTAFYLCASSPGQNTEAFFGQGTRLTVV.

This chain uses TRBV15 with TRBJ1-2, with D perhaps matching TRBD1 (6 bases). Germline V CDR1 and CDR2: LNHNV, YYDKDF (reference sequence). V lost 5 bases and J lost 4, with 11 bases in between. CDR3 size: 13 residues. The CDR3 nucleotides read TGTGCCACCAGCGACCAGGGGAGCTATGGCTACACCTTC. This gives the protein CATSDQGSYGYTF.

The V call is TRBV27, the J call TRBJ1-2; the match to TRBD1 covers 9 bases. Losses at the gene ends were 6 bases for V and 2 bases for J; bases not matched to a gene: 13. The CDR3 has 17 residues. CDR1 is MNHEY, CDR2 SMNVEV, per germline (reference sequence). The CDR3 DNA reads as TGTGCCAGCAGCTCTCTCGGGCGGGACAGGGCAAACTATGGCTACACCTTC. This sequence encodes CASSSLGRDRANYGYTF.

The chain couples TRBV7-2 to TRBJ2-3; 11 nucleotides align to TRBD2. The CDR3 is 14 amino acids. V dropped 5 bases and J dropped 11; count of bases not matched to a gene: 9. CDR1 and CDR2 from the germline V gene are SGHTA and FQGNSA. The CDR3 sequence is CASSVVKTSGEQYF. In nucleotides, the CDR3 is TGTGCCAGCAGCGTAGTTAAGACTAGCGGGGAGCAGTATTTT.

The rearrangement links TRBV7-2 to TRBJ2-3; 11 bases map to TRBD2. Trimming removed 5 bases from V and 1 base from J; junction bases left unmatched: 11. The CDR3 runs 18 residues. CDR1 is SGHTA and CDR2 is FQGNSA in the germline V gene. The DNA for the CDR3 is TGTGCCAGCAGCCCACCTCGGGTACTAGCGGGGGGCACAGATACGCAGTATTTT. Translating gives CASSPPRVLAGGTDTQYF.

The chain combines TRBV14 with TRBJ2-2; 8 nucleotides align to TRBD2. This CDR3 spans 16 amino acids. CDR1 and CDR2 (germline): SGHDN, FVKESK. V lost 3 bases and J lost 1; bases outside the gene matches: 4. CDR3 DNA sequence: TGTGCCAGCAGCCATTTCCGGGGGGGGAACACCGGGGAGCTGTTTTTT. Protein: CASSHFRGGNTGELFF.

This chain joins TRBV6-2 or TRBV6-3 and TRBJ2-7, with 13 bases aligning to TRBD2. The CDR3 has 17 residues. Germline V lookup: CDR1 MNHEY, CDR2 SVGEGT. With V trimmed by 6 bases and J by 3 bases, 11 bases remained unmatched. The CDR3 bases are TGTGCCAGCAGCCTGACTAGCGGGAGGCCCTCCGACTACGAGCAGTACTTC. As protein: CASSLTSGRPSDYEQYF.